This T cell receptor (beta chain) was sequenced in a study of T cells in Graves' hyperthyroidism and ophthalmopathy. General study results and limits: The model foresaw ophthalmopathy a median around 6 months prior to onset. Blood shared most expanded thyroid clonotypes above 0.001. Classification by a 13 V-J model distinguished ophthalmopathy from stable hyperthyroidism.

This clonotype was picked up many times. Its antigen is as yet unknown. Hyperthyroidism had been newly diagnosed in patients aged 18 to 65, and its duration was under 2 months. There are 11 residues in the CDR3. The V end lost 7 bases, the J end lost 3 bases, and 8 bases lay between the germline ends. Per the germline V gene, CDR1 is DFQATT and CDR2 is SNEGSKA (reference sequence). Amplification targeted TCR beta CDR3 regions from RNA transcripts. First-round RT-PCR with HTBI primers amplified the TCR CDR3 region. TCRdb re-called the multiplex PCR reads with MiXCR, one entry per CDR3 protein. This repertoire shows approximately 260,000 distinct CDR3 sequences, 13% to 15% found once; its top ten account for around 30%.

The chain uses TRBV20-1 and TRBJ2-3; D uncertain. The receptor's source is a woman aged 45-60 years with Graves' hyperthyroidism that later progressed to Graves' ophthalmopathy. The material sequenced was blood. DNA of the CDR3: TGCAGTGGTTTGCGTACAGATACGCAGTATTTT. Translation gives CSGLRTDTQYF.